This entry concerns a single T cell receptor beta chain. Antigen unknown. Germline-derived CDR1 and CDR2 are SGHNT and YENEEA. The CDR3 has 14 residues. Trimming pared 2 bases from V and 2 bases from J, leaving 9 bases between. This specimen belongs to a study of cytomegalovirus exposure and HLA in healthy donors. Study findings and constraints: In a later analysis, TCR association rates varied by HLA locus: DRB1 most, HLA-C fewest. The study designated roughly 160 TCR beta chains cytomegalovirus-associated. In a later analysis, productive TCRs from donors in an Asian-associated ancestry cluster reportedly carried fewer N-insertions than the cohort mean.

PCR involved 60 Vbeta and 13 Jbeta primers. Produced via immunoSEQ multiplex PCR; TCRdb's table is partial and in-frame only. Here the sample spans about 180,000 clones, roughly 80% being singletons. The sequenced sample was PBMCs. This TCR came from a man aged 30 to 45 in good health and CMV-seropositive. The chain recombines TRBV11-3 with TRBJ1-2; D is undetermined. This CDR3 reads CASSLWATNYGYTF. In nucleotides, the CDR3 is TGTGCCAGCAGCTTATGGGCTACGAACTATGGCTACACCTTC.